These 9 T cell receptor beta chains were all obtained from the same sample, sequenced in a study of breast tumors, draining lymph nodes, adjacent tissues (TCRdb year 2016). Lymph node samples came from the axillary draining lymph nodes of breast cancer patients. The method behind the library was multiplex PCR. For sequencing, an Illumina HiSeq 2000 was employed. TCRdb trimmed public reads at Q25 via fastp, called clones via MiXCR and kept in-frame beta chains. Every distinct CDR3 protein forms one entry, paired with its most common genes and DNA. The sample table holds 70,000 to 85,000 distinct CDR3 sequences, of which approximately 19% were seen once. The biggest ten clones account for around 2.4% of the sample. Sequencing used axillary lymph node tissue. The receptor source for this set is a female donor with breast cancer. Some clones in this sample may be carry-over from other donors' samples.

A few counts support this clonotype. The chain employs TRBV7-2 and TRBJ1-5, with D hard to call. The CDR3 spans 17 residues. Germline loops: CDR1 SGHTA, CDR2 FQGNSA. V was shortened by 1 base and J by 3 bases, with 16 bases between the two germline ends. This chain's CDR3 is CASSLEGGRNFNQPQHF. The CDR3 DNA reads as TGTGCCAGCAGCTTAGAGGGCGGCAGGAACTTCAATCAGCCCCAGCATTTT.

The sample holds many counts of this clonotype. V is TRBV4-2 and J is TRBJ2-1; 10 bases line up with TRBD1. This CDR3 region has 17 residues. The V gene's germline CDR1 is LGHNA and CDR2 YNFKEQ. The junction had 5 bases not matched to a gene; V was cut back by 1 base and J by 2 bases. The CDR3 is CASSQVSGTGAYNEQFF. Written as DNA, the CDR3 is TGTGCCAGCAGCCAAGTATCCGGGACAGGGGCCTACAATGAGCAGTTCTTC.

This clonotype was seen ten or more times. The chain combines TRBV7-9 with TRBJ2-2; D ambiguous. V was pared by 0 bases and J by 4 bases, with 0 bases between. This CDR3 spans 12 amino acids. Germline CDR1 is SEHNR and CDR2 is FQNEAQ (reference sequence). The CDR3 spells CASSLATGELFF. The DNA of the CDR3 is TGTGCCAGCAGCTTAGCCACCGGGGAGCTGTTTTTT.

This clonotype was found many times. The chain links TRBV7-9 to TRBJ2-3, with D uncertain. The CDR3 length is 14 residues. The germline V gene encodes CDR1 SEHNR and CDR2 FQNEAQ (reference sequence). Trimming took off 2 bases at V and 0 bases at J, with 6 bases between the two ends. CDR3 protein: CASSLFSSTDTQYF. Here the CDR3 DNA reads TGTGCCAGCAGCTTATTCAGTAGCACAGATACGCAGTATTTT.

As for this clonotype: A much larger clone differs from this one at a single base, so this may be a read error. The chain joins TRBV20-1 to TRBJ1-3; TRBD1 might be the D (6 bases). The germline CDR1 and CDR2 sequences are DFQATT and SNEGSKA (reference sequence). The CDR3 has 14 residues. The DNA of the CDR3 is TGCAGTGCTAGAGGGACAGACTCTGGAAACACCATGTATTTT. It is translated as CSARGTDSGNTMYF.

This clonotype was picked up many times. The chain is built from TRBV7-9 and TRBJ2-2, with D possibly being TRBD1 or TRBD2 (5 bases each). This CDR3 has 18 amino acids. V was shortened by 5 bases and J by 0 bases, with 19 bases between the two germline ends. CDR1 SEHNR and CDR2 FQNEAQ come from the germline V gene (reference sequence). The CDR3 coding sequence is TGTGCCAGCAGCCGAGAGGGGTTAGATAAGGCGAACACCGGGGAGCTGTTTTTT. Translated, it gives CASSREGLDKANTGELFF.

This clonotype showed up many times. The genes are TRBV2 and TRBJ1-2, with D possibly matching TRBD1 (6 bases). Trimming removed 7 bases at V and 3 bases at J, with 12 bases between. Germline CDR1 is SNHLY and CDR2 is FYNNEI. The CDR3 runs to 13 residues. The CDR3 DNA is TGTGCCAGCAAGGGGGGTGAAGACTATGGCTACACCTTC. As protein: CASKGGEDYGYTF.

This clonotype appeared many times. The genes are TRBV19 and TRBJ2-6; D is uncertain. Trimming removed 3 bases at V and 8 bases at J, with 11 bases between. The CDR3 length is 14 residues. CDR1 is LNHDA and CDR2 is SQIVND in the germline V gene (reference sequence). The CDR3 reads CASSIVEPTNVLTF. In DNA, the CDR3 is TGTGCCAGTAGTATTGTTGAGCCGACCAACGTCCTGACTTTC.

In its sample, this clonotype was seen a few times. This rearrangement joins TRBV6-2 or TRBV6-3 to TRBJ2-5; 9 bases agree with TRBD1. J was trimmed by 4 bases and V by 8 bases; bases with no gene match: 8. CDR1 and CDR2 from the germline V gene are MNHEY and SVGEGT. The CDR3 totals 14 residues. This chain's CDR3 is CASGWDRELETQYF. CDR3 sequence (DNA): TGTGCCAGCGGTTGGGACAGGGAATTAGAGACCCAGTACTTC.